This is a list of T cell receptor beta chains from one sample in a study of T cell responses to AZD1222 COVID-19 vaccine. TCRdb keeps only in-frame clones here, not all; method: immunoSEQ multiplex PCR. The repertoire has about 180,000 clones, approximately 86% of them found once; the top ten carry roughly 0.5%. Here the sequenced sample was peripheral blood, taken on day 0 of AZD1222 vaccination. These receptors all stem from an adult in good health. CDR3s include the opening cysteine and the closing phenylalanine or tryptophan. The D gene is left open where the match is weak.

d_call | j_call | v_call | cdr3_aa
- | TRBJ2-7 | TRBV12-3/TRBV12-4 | CASSFQISYEQYF
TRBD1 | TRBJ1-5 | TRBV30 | CAWRTWDSPQHF
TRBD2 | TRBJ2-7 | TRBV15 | CATSREPGTTYEQYF
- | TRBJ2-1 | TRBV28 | CASSLGDNNEQFF
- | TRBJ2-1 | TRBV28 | CASSSKYGTSGEQFF
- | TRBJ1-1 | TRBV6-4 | CASRRNRNTEAFF
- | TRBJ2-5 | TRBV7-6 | CASSLQVTGVETQYF
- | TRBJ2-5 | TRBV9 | CASSQRTPGPQETQYF
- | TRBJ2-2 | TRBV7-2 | CARDGNTGELFF
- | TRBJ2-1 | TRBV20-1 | CSARIDEQFF
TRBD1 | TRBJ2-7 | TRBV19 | CASSPLGQGYEQYF
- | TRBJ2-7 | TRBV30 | CAWVTDYEQYF
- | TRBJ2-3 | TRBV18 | CASSPTRLVFLTDTQYF
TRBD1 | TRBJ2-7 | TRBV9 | CASSGTGGEQYF
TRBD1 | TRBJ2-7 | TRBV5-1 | CASSLVTGTDEQYF
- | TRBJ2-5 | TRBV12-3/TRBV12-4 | CASRPILTETQYF
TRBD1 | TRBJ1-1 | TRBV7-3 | CASRTGRDTEAFF